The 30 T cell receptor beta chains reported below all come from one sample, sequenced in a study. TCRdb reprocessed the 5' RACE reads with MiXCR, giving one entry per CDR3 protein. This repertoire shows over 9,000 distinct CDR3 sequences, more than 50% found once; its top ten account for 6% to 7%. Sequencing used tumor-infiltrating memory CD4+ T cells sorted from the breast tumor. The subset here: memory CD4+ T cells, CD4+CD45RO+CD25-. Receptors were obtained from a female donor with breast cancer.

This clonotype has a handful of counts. The CDR3 reads CASSLGGASREQYF. The DNA for the CDR3 is TGTGCCAGCAGCCTCGGGGGGGCAAGCCGCGAGCAGTACTTC. The rearrangement joins TRBV9 to TRBJ2-7; TRBD2 matches at 8 bases. With 4 bases clipped from V and 6 bases from J, the junction kept 9 bases outside the gene matches. Germline values: CDR1 SGDLS, CDR2 YYNGEE. This CDR3 is built from 14 residues.

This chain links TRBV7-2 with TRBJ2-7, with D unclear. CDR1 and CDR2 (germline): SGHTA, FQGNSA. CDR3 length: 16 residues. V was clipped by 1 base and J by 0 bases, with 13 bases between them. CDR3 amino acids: CASSLGPAKSSYEQYF. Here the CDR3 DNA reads TGTGCCAGCAGCTTAGGTCCGGCCAAGAGCTCCTACGAGCAGTACTTC.

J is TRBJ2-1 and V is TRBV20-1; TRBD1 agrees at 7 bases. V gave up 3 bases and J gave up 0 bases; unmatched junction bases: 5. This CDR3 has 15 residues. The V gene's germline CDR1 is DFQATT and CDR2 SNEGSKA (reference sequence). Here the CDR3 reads CSASLGGSSYNEQFF. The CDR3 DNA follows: TGCAGTGCTAGTTTAGGGGGCAGCTCCTACAATGAGCAGTTCTTC.

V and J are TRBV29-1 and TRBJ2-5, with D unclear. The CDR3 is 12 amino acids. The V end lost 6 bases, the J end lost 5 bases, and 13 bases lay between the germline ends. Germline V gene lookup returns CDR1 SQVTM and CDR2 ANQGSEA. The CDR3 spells CSVLLGLETQYF. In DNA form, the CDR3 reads TGCAGCGTCCTCCTGGGATTGGAGACCCAGTACTTC.

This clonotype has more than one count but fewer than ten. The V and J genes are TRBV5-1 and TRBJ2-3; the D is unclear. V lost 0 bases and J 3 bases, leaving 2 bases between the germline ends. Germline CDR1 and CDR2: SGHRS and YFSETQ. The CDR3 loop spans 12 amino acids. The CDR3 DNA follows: TGCGCCAGCAGCTTGGCTACAGATACGCAGTATTTT. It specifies CASSLATDTQYF.

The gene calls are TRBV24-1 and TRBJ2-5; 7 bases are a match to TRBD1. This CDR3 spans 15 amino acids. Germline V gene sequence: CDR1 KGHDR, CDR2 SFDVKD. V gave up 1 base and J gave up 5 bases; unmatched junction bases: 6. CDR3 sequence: CATSDFRQGWETQYF. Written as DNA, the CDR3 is TGTGCCACCAGTGATTTCCGACAGGGATGGGAGACCCAGTACTTC.

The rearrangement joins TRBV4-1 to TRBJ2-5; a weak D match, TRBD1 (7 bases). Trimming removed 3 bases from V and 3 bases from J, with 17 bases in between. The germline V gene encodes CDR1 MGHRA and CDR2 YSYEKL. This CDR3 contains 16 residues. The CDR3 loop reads CASSQTGQGGEETQYF. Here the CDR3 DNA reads TGCGCCAGCAGCCAGACAGGCCAGGGGGGCGAAGAGACCCAGTACTTC.

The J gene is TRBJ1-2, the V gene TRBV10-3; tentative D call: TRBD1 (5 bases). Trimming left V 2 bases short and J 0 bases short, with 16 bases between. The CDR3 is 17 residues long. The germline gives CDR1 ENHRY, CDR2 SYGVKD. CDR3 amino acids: CAISERGAERANYGYTF. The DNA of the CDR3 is TGTGCCATCAGTGAGAGGGGTGCGGAGCGAGCTAACTATGGCTACACCTTC.

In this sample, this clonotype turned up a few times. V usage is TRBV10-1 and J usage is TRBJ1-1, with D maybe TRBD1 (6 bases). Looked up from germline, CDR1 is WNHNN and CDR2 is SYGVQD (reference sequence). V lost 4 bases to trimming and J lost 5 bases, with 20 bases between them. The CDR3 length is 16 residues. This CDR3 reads CASSVGGVEGGTEAFF. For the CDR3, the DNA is TGCGCCAGCAGTGTAGGAGGGGTCGAGGGGGGGACTGAAGCTTTCTTT.

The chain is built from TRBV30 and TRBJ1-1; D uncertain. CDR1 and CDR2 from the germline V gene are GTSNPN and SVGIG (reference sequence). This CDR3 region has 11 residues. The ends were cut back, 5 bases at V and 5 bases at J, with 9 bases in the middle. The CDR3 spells CAWAVGTEAFF. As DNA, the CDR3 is TGTGCCTGGGCGGTGGGGACTGAAGCTTTCTTT.

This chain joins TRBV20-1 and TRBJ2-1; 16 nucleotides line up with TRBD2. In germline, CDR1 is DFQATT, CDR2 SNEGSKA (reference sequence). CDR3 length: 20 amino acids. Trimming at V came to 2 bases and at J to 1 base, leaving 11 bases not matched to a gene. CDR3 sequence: CSARSYGTSGRGRSYNEQFF. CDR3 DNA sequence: TGCAGTGCTAGATCTTACGGGACTAGCGGGAGGGGGAGGTCCTACAATGAGCAGTTCTTC.

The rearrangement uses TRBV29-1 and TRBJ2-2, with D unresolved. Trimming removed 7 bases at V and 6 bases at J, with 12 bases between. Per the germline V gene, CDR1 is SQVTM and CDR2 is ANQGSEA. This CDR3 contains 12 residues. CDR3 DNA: TGCAGCGGTGTACACGGCTCCGGGGAGCTGTTTTTT. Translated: CSGVHGSGELFF.

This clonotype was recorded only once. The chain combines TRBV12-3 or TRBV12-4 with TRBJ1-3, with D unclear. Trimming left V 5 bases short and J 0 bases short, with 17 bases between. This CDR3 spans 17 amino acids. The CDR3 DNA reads TGTGCCAGCAGTCTAGGTGCGGACCTCGCCTCTGGAAACACCATATATTTT. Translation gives CASSLGADLASGNTIYF.

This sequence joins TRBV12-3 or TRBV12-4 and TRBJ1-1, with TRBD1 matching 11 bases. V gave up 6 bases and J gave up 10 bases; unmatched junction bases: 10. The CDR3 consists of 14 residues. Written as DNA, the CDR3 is TGTGCCAGCAGCCCTACCCCAGGACAGGGGGCAGCTTTCTTT. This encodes CASSPTPGQGAAFF.

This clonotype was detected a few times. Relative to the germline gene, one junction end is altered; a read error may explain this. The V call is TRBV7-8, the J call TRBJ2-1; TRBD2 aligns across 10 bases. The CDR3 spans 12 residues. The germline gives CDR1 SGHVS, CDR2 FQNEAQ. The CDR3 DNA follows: TGTGCCAGCAGCTTAGAAGCGGGAGGGCCGGTCTTC. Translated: CASSLEAGGPVF.

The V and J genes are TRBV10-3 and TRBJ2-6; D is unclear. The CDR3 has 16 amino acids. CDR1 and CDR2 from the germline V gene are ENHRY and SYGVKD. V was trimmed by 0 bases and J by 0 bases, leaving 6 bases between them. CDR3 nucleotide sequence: TGTGCCATCAGTGAGTCGGCCGTCTCTGGGGCCAACGTCCTGACTTTC. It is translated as CAISESAVSGANVLTF.

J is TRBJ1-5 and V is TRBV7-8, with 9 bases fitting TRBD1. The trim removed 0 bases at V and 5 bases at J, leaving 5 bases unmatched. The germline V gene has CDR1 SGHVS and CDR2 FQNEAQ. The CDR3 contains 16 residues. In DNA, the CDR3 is TGTGCCAGCAGCTTAGCGGGACAGGGACTGTATCAGCCCCAGCATTTT. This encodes CASSLAGQGLYQPQHF.

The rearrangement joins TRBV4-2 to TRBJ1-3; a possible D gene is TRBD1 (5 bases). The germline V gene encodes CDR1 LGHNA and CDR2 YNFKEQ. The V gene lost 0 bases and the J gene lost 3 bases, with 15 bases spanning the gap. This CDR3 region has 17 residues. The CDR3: CASSQERLTQGGNTIYF. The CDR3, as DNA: TGTGCCAGCAGCCAAGAGAGGCTGACGCAGGGTGGAAACACCATATATTTT.

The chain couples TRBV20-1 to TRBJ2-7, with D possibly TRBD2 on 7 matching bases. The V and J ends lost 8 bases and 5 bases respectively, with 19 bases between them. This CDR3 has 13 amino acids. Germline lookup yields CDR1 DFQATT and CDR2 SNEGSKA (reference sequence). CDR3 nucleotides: TGCAGTCCGGGGGGCAGGTTGGACCACGAGCAGTACTTC. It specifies CSPGGRLDHEQYF.

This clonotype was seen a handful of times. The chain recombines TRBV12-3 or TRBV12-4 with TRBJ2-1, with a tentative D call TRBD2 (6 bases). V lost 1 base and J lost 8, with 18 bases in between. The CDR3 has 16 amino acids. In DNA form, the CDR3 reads TGTGCCAGCAGTTTAGTATCGGGCGGGACGGGGGATGAGCAGTTCTTC. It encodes CASSLVSGGTGDEQFF.

The CDR3 nucleotides are TGCGCCAGCAGCTCCCGCCGGGACAGGGGGCAGGGCACAGATACGCAGTATTTT. Translating it yields CASSSRRDRGQGTDTQYF. The genes are TRBV5-1 and TRBJ2-3; 12 nucleotides align to TRBD1. The CDR3 is made up of 18 amino acids. V dropped 3 bases and J dropped 1; count of bases not matched to a gene: 9. Per germline, CDR1 SGHRS and CDR2 YFSETQ.

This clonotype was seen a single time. The CDR3 DNA reads as TGTGCCATCAGTGAATTGGAAGGGCTGACCGGGGAGCTGTTTTTT. Translated: CAISELEGLTGELFF. This sequence joins TRBV10-3 and TRBJ2-2; D gene unclear. Germline CDR1 and CDR2: ENHRY and SYGVKD. The ends were cut back, 3 bases at V and 5 bases at J, with 13 bases in the middle. The CDR3 sequence is 15 residues long.

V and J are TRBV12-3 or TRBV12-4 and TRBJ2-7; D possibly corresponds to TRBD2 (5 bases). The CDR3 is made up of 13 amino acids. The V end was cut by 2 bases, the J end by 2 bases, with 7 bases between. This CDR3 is CASSLPGTYEQYF. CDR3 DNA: TGTGCCAGCAGTTTACCGGGAACCTACGAGCAGTACTTC.

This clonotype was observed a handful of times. CDR3 amino acids: CASSLAQGSYEQYF. The CDR3 nucleotides are TGTGCCAGCAGCTTGGCCCAGGGTAGCTACGAGCAGTACTTC. The rearrangement uses TRBV5-5 and TRBJ2-7; tentatively, D is TRBD1 (5 bases). Germline CDR1 SGHKS, CDR2 YYEKEE (reference sequence). V lost 0 bases and J 3 bases, leaving 10 bases between the germline ends. This CDR3 is 14 amino acids long.

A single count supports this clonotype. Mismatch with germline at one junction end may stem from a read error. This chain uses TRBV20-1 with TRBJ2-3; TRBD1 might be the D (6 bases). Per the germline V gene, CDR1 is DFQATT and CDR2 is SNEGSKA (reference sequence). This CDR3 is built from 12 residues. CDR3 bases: TGCAGTCCCGATGGGGACACAGATACGCGGTATTTT. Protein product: CSPDGDTDTRYF.

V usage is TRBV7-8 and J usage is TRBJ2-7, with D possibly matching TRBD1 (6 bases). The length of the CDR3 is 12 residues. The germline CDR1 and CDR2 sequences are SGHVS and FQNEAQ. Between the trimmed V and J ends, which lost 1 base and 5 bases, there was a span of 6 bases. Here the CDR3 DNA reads TGTGCCAGCAGCTTAGACAGGGACGAGCAGTACTTC. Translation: CASSLDRDEQYF.

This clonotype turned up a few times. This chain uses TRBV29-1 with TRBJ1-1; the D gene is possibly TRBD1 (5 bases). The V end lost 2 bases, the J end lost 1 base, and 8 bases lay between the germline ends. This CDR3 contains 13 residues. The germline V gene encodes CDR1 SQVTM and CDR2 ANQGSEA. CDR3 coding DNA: TGCAGCGTTGAACGACAGCAGAACACTGAAGCTTTCTTT. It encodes CSVERQQNTEAFF. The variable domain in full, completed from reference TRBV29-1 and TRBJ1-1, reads SAVISQKPSRDICQRGTSLTIQCQVDSQVTMMFWYRQQPGQSLTLIATANQGSEATYESGFVIDKFPISRPNLTFSTLTVSNMSPEDSSIYLCSVERQQNTEAFFGQGTRLTVV.

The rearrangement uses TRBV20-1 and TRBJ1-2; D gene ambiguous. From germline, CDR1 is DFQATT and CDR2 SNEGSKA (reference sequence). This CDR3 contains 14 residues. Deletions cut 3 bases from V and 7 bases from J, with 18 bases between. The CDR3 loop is CSARASGTYGGYTF. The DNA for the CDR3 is TGCAGTGCTAGGGCTTCCGGTACTTACGGTGGCTACACCTTC.

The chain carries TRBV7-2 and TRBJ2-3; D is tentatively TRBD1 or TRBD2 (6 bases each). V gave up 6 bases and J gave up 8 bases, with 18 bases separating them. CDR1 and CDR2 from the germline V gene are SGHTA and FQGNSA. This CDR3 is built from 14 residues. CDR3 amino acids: CASSELSGGGTQYF. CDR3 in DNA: TGTGCCAGCAGTGAACTCTCCGGAGGGGGTACGCAGTATTTT.

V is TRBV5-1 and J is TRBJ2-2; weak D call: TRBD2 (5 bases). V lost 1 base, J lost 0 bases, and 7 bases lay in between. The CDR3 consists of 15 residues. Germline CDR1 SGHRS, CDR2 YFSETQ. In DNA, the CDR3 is TGCGCCAGCAGCTTGAGCGGAGCGAACACCGGGGAGCTGTTTTTT. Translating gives CASSLSGANTGELFF.